Following are 19 T cell receptor beta chains from one sample sequenced in a study of blood T cells in healthy people across ages. A second about 6 to 11 cycle PCR used barcoded and J-beta primers. TCRdb re-analysed the 5' RACE reads in MiXCR, keeping a single row per CDR3 protein. The repertoire holds about 680,000 distinct CDR3 sequences, 45% to 50% seen once, with about a third in the top ten. Sample: blood. Receptors originate from a woman aged 60-75 years in good health.

The table lists this clonotype with many counts. The V and J genes are TRBV4-2 and TRBJ2-5; D call uncertain. V shed 0 bases and J shed 5 bases, with 10 bases lying between them. This CDR3 is 14 amino acids long. The V gene's germline CDR1 is LGHNA and CDR2 YNFKEQ. This CDR3 reads CASSQEGYGETQYF. The CDR3 region has the DNA TGTGCCAGCAGCCAAGAGGGTTACGGGGAGACCCAGTACTTC.

V is TRBV29-1 and J is TRBJ1-1, with 7 bases identical to TRBD1. CDR1 SQVTM and CDR2 ANQGSEA come from the germline V gene. This CDR3 region has 14 residues. The junction had 12 bases not matched to a gene; V was cut back by 0 bases and J by 11 bases. This CDR3 is CSVEDRGLNPEAFF. In DNA, the CDR3 is TGCAGCGTTGAAGATAGGGGGCTGAACCCGGAGGCTTTCTTT.

This clonotype showed up just a few times. This chain uses TRBV4-3 with TRBJ2-5; 9 positions agree with TRBD1. V was clipped by 1 base and J by 5 bases; unmatched bases: 5. CDR3 length equals 15 residues. Per germline, CDR1 LGHNA and CDR2 YSLEER. In DNA, the CDR3 is TGCGCCAGCAGCCAAGGGGGACAGGGAGGGGAGACCCAGTACTTC. Translated, it gives CASSQGGQGGETQYF.

V gene TRBV4-2 combines with J gene TRBJ2-3; 7 nucleotides agree with TRBD1. The V and J ends lost 0 bases and 4 bases, in that order; junction bases with no gene match: 10. Per germline, CDR1 LGHNA and CDR2 YNFKEQ. This CDR3 spans 17 amino acids. The CDR3: CASSQDRATGKSDTQYF. CDR3 DNA sequence: TGTGCCAGCAGCCAAGATCGAGCGACAGGGAAATCAGATACGCAGTATTTT.

The chain carries TRBV28 and TRBJ2-5; the match to TRBD2 covers 12 bases. The J call is doubtful: the DNA matches TRBJ2-7 better. The CDR3 is 14 residues long. Germline V CDR1 and CDR2: MDHEN, SYDVKM. The CDR3, as DNA: TGTGCCAGCATGACTAGCGGGAGCCTCTACGAGCAGTACTTC. It is translated as CASMTSGSLYEQYF.

The chain employs TRBV5-5 and TRBJ1-2, with D hard to call. The CDR3 sequence is 11 residues long. Deletions cut 0 bases from V and 5 bases from J, with 2 bases between. Per germline, CDR1 SGHKS and CDR2 YYEKEE (reference sequence). As DNA, the CDR3 is TGTGCCAGCAGCTTGGAATATGGCTACACCTTC. It translates to CASSLEYGYTF.

The J gene is TRBJ1-2, the V gene TRBV6-6; D call uncertain. V lost 2 bases and J lost 6, with 10 bases in between. Germline CDR1 and CDR2: MNHNY and SVGAGI (reference sequence). This CDR3 comprises 13 residues. CDR3 in amino acids: CASSYLSADGYTF. The CDR3 DNA follows: TGTGCCAGCAGTTACCTCTCGGCGGATGGCTACACCTTC.

This chain connects TRBV7-2 to TRBJ2-1, with D unclear. The CDR3 covers 17 residues. V dropped 5 bases and J dropped 0 bases, with 17 bases sitting between them. The V gene's germline CDR1 is SGHTA and CDR2 FQGNSA. The CDR3 bases are TGTGCCAGCAGCATACGACGAGGAGTACGCTCCTACAATGAGCAGTTCTTC. As protein: CASSIRRGVRSYNEQFF.

V is TRBV20-1 and J is TRBJ2-1, with TRBD1 matching over 9 bases. V gave up 4 bases and J gave up 10 bases; unmatched junction bases: 14. The CDR3 runs 15 residues. Germline assignment: CDR1 DFQATT and CDR2 SNEGSKA (reference sequence). CDR3 residues: CSANGHRGLPYEQFF. The CDR3 DNA reads as TGCAGTGCTAATGGTCACAGGGGGCTCCCCTACGAGCAGTTCTTC.

This chain joins TRBV12-3 or TRBV12-4 and TRBJ2-1, with 11 bases lining up with TRBD1. V was pared by 6 bases and J by 6 bases, with 10 bases of the junction left unmatched. This CDR3 spans 16 amino acids. The CDR3 DNA follows: TGTGCCAGCAGGCCAACCCCCGGGACAGGGGGCAATGAGCAGTTCTTC. Translated: CASRPTPGTGGNEQFF.

To note about this clonotype: A read error may explain this, as a much larger clone is one base away. This chain connects TRBV15 to TRBJ1-6; tentatively, D is TRBD1 (5 bases). In germline, CDR1 is LNHNV, CDR2 YYDKDF (reference sequence). The length of the CDR3 is 14 residues. V lost 8 bases, J lost 7 bases, and 15 bases lay in between. CDR3 in amino acids: CATQLGAANSPLHF. CDR3 DNA sequence: TGTGCCACCCAACTTGGGGCGGCGAATTCACCCCTCCACTTT.

This clonotype has more than one count but fewer than ten. V is TRBV18 and J is TRBJ1-2, with D possibly matching TRBD1 (6 bases). Trimming left V 5 bases short and J 7 bases short, with 17 bases between. The CDR3 totals 14 residues. Germline V gene sequence: CDR1 KGHSH, CDR2 LQKENI. The CDR3 nucleotides are TGTGCCAGCTCAAGAAGTACAGGGTCTTCTGGCTACACCTTC. Translation: CASSRSTGSSGYTF. The whole variable domain, remainder taken from reference TRBV18 and TRBJ1-2, is NAGVMQNPRHLVRRRGQEARLRCSPMKGHSHVYWYRQLPEEGLKFMVYLQKENIIDESGMPKERFSAEFPKEGPSILRIQQVVRGDSAAYFCASSRSTGSSGYTFGSGTRLTVV.

J is TRBJ2-1 and V is TRBV6-5, with D maybe TRBD2 (5 bases). Germline lookup yields CDR1 MNHEY and CDR2 SVGAGI. Trimming removed 4 bases at V and 9 bases at J, with 13 bases between. The CDR3 sequence is 13 residues long. CDR3 sequence: CASSFKIGGEQFF. CDR3 DNA: TGTGCCAGCAGTTTTAAAATAGGAGGTGAGCAGTTCTTC.

This chain uses TRBV9 with TRBJ2-1, with 7 bases fitting TRBD2. Per the germline V gene, CDR1 is SGDLS and CDR2 is YYNGEE. Trimming removed 3 bases from V and 2 bases from J; junction bases left unmatched: 11. The CDR3 contains 17 residues. The DNA of the CDR3 is TGTGCCAGCAGCGCTCGGGCCGGGACTACCGCCTACAATGAGCAGTTCTTC. This gives the protein CASSARAGTTAYNEQFF.

The gene calls are TRBV20-1 and TRBJ2-7, with TRBD2 identical over 14 bases. The germline CDR1 and CDR2 sequences are DFQATT and SNEGSKA (reference sequence). This CDR3 is 16 amino acids long. The trim removed 3 bases at V and 7 bases at J, leaving 11 bases unmatched. CDR3 nucleotide sequence: TGCAGTGCTAGGAAGTATGGGACTAGCGGGAGCAATGAGCAGTACTTC. This gives the protein CSARKYGTSGSNEQYF.

This chain links TRBV11-2 with TRBJ2-7; D not resolved. From germline, CDR1 is SGHAT and CDR2 FQNNGV. The CDR3 totals 13 residues. The V end lost 2 bases, the J end lost 5 bases, and 10 bases lay between the germline ends. Written as DNA, the CDR3 is TGTGCCAGCAGCTTATATGTTATTCACGAGCAGTACTTC. This sequence encodes CASSLYVIHEQYF.

This chain uses TRBV9 with TRBJ2-1; D may be TRBD2 (7 bases). Germline V gene sequence: CDR1 SGDLS, CDR2 YYNGEE. This CDR3 spans 14 amino acids. Trimming shortened V by 0 bases and J by 12 bases, and 16 bases separated the two germline ends. CDR3 amino acids: CASSVEGGEIGQFF. CDR3 bases: TGTGCCAGCAGCGTAGAGGGGGGGGAGATTGGGCAGTTCTTC.

The V gene is TRBV20-1, the J gene TRBJ1-2; no reliable D call. The length of the CDR3 is 13 residues. Germline values: CDR1 DFQATT, CDR2 SNEGSKA (reference sequence). V shed 1 base and J shed 5 bases, with 11 bases lying between them. The CDR3 coding sequence is TGCAGTGCTAGAGGCTCGGAGGCTTATGGCTACACCTTC. Translating gives CSARGSEAYGYTF.

In this sample, this clonotype turned up a few times. The CDR3 DNA is TGCAGTGCTGAACCGGGACTAGGTTCCTACGAGCAGTACTTC. Protein: CSAEPGLGSYEQYF. This sequence joins TRBV20-1 and TRBJ2-7; 8 bases agree with TRBD2. J gave up 1 base and V 5 bases, and 7 bases lay outside the gene matches. CDR3 length: 14 amino acids. Germline values: CDR1 DFQATT, CDR2 SNEGSKA (reference sequence).